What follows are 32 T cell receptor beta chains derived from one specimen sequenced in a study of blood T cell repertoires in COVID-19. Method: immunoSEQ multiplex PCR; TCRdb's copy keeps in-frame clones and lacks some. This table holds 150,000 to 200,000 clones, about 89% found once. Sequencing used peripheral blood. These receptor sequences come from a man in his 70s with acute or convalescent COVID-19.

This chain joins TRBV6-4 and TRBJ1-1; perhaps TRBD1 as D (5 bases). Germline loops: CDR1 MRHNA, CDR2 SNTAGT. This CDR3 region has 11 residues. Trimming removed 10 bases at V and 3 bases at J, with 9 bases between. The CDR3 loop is CANDSHTEAFF. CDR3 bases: TGTGCCAACGACAGCCACACTGAAGCTTTCTTT.

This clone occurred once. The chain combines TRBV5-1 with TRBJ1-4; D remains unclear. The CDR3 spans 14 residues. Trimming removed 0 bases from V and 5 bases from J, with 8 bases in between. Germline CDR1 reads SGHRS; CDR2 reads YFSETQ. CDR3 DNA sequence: TGCGCCAGCAGCTTGGAACGGTCAAATGAAAAACTGTTTTTT. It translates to CASSLERSNEKLFF.

The CDR3 loop is CSVHRTDTQYF. CDR3 coding DNA: TGCAGCGTTCACCGGACAGATACGCAGTATTTT. This chain links TRBV29-1 with TRBJ2-3, with D uncertain. The CDR3 sequence is 11 residues long. V was pared by 5 bases and J by 3 bases, with 6 bases between. The germline V gene has CDR1 SQVTM and CDR2 ANQGSEA.

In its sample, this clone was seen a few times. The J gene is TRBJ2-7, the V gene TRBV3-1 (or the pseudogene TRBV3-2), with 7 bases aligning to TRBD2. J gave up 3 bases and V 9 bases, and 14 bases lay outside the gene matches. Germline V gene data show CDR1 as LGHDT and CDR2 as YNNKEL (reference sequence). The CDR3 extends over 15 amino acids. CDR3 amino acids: CASPPRGSSGYEQYF. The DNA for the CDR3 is TGTGCCAGTCCGCCTAGGGGTTCTAGCGGCTACGAGCAGTACTTC.

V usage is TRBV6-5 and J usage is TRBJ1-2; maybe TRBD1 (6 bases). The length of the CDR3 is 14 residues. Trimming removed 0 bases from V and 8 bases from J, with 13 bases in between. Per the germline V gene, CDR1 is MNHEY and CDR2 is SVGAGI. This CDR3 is CASSYSQGTVGYTF. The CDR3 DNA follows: TGTGCCAGCAGTTACTCGCAGGGGACCGTAGGCTACACCTTC.

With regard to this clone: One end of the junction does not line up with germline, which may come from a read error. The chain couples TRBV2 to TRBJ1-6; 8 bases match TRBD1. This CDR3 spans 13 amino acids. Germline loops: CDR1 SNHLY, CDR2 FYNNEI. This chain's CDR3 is CAGRQGQVSPLHF. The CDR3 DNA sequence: TGTGCCGGCAGACAGGGGCAGGTGTCACCCCTCCACTTT.

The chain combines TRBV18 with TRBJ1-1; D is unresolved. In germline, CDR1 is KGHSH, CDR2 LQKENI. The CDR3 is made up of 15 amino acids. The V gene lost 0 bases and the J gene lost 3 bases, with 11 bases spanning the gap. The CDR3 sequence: CASSPPEGRDTEAFF. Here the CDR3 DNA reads TGTGCCAGCTCACCACCGGAGGGTAGGGACACTGAAGCTTTCTTT.

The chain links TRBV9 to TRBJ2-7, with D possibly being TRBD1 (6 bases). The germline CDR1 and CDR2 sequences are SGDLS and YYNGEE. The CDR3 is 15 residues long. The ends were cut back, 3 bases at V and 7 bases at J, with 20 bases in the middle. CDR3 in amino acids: CASSEGRGGRGEQYF. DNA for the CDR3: TGTGCCAGCAGCGAGGGGCGAGGGGGACGCGGAGAGCAGTACTTC.

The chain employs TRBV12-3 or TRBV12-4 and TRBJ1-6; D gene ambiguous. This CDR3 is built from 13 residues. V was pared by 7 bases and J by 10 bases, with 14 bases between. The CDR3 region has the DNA TGTGCCAGCACCACGACGGGGATCTCACCCCTCCACTTT. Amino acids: CASTTTGISPLHF.

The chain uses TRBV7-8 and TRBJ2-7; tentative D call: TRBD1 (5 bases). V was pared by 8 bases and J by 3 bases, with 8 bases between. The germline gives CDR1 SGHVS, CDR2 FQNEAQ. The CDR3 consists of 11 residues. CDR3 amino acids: CASGQGYEQYF. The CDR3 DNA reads TGTGCCAGCGGGCAGGGCTACGAGCAGTACTTC.

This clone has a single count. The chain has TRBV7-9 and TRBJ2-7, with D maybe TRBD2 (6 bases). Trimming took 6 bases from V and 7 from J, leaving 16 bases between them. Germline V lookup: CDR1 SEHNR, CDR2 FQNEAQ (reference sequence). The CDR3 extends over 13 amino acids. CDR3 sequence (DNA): TGTGCCAGCAGTCTGACCGGAGGGGAAGAGCAGTACTTC. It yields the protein CASSLTGGEEQYF.

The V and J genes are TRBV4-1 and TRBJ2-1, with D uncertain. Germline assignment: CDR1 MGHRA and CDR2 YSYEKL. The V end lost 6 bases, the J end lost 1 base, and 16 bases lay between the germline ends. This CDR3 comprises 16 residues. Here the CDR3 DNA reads TGCGCCAGCAGGAGCGTAGGCCCCCGGTCCTACAATGAGCAGTTCTTC. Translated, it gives CASRSVGPRSYNEQFF.

The CDR3 bases are TGTGCCACCAGCAGAGGCCACTGGGGCACAAATGAAAAACTGTTTTTT. Translation: CATSRGHWGTNEKLFF. This chain joins TRBV15 and TRBJ1-4; TRBD1 is a possible D gene (5 bases). Germline loops: CDR1 LNHNV, CDR2 YYDKDF (reference sequence). The V gene lost 1 base and the J gene lost 5 bases, with 14 bases spanning the gap. This CDR3 region has 16 residues.

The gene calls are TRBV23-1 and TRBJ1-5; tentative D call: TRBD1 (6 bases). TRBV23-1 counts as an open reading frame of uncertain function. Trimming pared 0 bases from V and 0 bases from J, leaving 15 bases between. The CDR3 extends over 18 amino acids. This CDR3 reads CASSQSRDMAYSNQPQHF. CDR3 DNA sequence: TGCGCCAGCAGTCAATCCCGGGACATGGCGTATAGCAATCAGCCCCAGCATTTT.

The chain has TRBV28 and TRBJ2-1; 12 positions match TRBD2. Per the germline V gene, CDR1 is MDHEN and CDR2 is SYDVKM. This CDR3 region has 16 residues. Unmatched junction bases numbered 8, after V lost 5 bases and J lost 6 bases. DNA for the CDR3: TGTGCCAGCAGTCCCCCGACTAGCGGGGGTATCAATGAGCAGTTCTTC. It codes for CASSPPTSGGINEQFF.

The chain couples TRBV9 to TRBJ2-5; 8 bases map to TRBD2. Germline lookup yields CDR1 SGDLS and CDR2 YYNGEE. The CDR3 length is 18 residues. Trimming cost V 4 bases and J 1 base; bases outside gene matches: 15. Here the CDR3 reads CASSSRLGASGRQETQYF. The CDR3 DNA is TGTGCCAGCAGCTCCCGGCTCGGGGCTAGCGGGCGCCAAGAGACCCAGTACTTC.

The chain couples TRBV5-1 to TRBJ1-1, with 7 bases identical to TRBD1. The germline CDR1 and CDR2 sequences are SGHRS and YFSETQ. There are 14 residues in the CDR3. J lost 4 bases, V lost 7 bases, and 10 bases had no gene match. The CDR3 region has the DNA TGCGCCAGCTCTCCCTCAGGGGGTGGCACTGAAGCTTTCTTT. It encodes CASSPSGGGTEAFF.

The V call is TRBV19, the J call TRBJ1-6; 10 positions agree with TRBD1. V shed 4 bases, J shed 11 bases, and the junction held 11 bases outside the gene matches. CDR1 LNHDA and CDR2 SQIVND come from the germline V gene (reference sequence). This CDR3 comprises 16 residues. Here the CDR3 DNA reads TGTGCCAGTAGTAGCCGGGACAGGGGCCTCGGGGCACCCCTCCACTTT. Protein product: CASSSRDRGLGAPLHF.

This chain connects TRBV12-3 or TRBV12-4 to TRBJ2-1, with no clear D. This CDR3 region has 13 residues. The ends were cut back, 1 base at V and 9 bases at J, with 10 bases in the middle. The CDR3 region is CASSLELGVEQFF. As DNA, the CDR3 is TGTGCCAGCAGTTTAGAGTTAGGAGTTGAGCAGTTCTTC.

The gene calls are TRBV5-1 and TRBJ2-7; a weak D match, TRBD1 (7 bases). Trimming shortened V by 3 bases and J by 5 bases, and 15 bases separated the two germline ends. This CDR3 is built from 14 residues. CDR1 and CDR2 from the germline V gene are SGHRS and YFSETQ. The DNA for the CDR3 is TGCGCCAGCAGCTGGAGGGACAGCGGCCACGAGCAGTACTTC. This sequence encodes CASSWRDSGHEQYF.

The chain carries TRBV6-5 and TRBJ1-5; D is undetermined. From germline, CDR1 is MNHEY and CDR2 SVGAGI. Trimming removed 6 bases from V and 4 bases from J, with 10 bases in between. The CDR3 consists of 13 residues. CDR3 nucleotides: TGTGCCAGCAGGAACGCGGCAAATCAGCCCCAGCATTTT. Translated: CASRNAANQPQHF.

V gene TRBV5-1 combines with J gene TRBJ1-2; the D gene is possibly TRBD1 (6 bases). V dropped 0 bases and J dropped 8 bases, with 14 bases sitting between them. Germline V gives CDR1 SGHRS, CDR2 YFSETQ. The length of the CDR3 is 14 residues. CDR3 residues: CASSLGQGTRGYTF. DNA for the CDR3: TGCGCCAGCAGCTTGGGTCAGGGGACGAGGGGCTACACCTTC.

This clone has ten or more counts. The CDR3 protein is CASSTMTGRSSSYEQYF. In nucleotides, the CDR3 is TGTGCCAGCAGCACCATGACAGGGCGTTCGAGCTCCTACGAGCAGTACTTC. The chain employs TRBV11-2 and TRBJ2-7; the match to TRBD1 covers 7 bases. From germline, CDR1 is SGHAT and CDR2 FQNNGV. Trimming took 5 bases from V and 0 from J; bases not matched to a gene: 13. The CDR3 has 17 residues.

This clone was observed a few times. This CDR3 reads CASGLVRWNEQFF. The CDR3 DNA is TGTGCTAGTGGTTTGGTGAGGTGGAATGAGCAGTTCTTC. The chain links TRBV12-5 to TRBJ2-1; D is unclear. The CDR3 is made up of 13 amino acids. Trimming shortened V by 0 bases and J by 7 bases, and 7 bases separated the two germline ends. Germline CDR1 LGHNT, CDR2 FRNRAP.

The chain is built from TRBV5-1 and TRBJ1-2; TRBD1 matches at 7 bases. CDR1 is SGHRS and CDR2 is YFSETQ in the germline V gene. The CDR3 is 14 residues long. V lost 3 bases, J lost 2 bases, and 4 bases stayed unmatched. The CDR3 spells CASSSDRNNYGYTF. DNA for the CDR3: TGCGCCAGCAGCTCGGACAGGAACAACTATGGCTACACCTTC.

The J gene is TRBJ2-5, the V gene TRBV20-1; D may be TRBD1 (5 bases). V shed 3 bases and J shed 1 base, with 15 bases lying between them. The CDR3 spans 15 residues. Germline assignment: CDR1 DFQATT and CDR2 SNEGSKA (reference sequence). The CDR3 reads CSASPPFGAQETQYF. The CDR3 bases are TGCAGTGCTAGTCCTCCCTTTGGGGCCCAAGAGACCCAGTACTTC.

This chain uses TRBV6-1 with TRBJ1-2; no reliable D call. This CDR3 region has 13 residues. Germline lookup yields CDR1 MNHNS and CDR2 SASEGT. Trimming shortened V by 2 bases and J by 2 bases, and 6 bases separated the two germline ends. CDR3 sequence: CASSELRNYGYTF. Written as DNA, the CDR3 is TGTGCCAGCAGTGAACTCAGGAACTATGGCTACACCTTC.

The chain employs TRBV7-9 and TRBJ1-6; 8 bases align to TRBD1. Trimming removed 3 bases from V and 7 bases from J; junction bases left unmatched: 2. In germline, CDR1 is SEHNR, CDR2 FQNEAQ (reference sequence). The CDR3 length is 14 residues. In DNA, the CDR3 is TGTGCCAGCAGCTTTACAGGGGGAAATTCACCCCTCCACTTT. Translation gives CASSFTGGNSPLHF. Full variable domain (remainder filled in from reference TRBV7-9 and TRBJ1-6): DTGVSQNPRHKITKRGQNVTFRCDPISEHNRLYWYRQTLGQGPEFLTYFQNEAQLEKSRLLSDRFSAERPKGSFSTLEIQRTEQGDSAMYLCASSFTGGNSPLHFGNGTRLTVT.

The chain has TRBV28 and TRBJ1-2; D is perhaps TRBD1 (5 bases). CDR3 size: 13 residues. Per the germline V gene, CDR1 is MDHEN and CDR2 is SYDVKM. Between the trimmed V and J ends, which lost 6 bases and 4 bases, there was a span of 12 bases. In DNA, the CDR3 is TGTGCCAGCAGAACGACGGGACTCTATGGCTACACCTTC. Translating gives CASRTTGLYGYTF.

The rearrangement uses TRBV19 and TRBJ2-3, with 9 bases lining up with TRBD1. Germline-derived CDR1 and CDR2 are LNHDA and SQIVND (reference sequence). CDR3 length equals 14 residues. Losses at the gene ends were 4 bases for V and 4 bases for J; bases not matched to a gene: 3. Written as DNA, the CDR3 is TGTGCCAGTAGTACTACAGGGGGCCCAGATACGCAGTATTTT. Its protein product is CASSTTGGPDTQYF. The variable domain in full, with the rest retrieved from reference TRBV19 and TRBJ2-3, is DGGITQSPKYLFRKEGQNVTLSCEQNLNHDAMYWYRQDPGQGLRLIYYSQIVNDFQKGDIAEGYSVSREKKESFPLTVTSAQKNPTAFYLCASSTTGGPDTQYFGPGTRLTVL.

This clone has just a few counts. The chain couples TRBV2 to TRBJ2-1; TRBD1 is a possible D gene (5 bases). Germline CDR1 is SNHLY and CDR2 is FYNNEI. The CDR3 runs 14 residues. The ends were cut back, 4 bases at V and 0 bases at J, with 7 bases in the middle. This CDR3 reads CASSGQGSYNEQFF. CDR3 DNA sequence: TGTGCCAGCAGTGGGCAGGGCTCCTACAATGAGCAGTTCTTC.

The CDR3 region is CASSRRAGTITGELFF. In DNA form, the CDR3 reads TGTGCCAGCAGCCGTAGGGCAGGGACAATCACCGGGGAGCTGTTTTTT. The chain employs TRBV7-8 and TRBJ2-2; D is possibly TRBD1 (6 bases). The CDR3 consists of 16 residues. V gave up 5 bases and J gave up 4 bases, with 17 bases separating them. Germline CDR1 reads SGHVS; CDR2 reads FQNEAQ. The entire variable domain, with the rest obtained from reference TRBV7-8 and TRBJ2-2, is as follows: GAGVSQSPRYKVAKRGQDVALRCDPISGHVSLFWYQQALGQGPEFLTYFQNEAQLDKSGLPSDRFFAERPEGSVSTLKIQRTQQEDSAVYLCASSRRAGTITGELFFGEGSRLTVL.